This T cell receptor (beta chain) derives from a study of T cells in Graves' hyperthyroidism and ophthalmopathy. This clonotype has a count of ten or more. Its antigen is not identified. Amplified TCR beta CDR3 regions derived from RNA transcripts. With the HTBI primer set, the TCR CDR3 went through a first round of RT-PCR. MiXCR, applied by TCRdb to the multiplex PCR reads, yields one record per CDR3 protein. The table lists a few hundred thousand distinct CDR3 sequences, 15% to 18% of them singletons. CDR1 is MNHNS, CDR2 SASEGT, per germline. V trimming: 4 bases; J trimming: 3 bases; junction bases outside the gene matches: 3. The CDR3 length is 15 residues. General study points: The blood repertoire included most of the expanded thyroid clonotypes above 0.001.

This TCR was sampled from a woman under 40 with Graves' hyperthyroidism. The sample taken for sequencing was blood. This sequence joins TRBV6-1 and TRBJ2-1; 10 bases map to TRBD2. The CDR3 spells CASSVGTSDYNEQFF. The CDR3 DNA follows: TGTGCCAGCAGTGTTGGGACTAGCGACTACAATGAGCAGTTCTTC.